These T cell receptor beta chains were read from a single sample in a study of CD8 T cells in ankylosing spondylitis. MiXCR, run by TCRdb on the 5' RACE reads, gives a single entry per CDR3 protein. The sample includes over 600,000 distinct CDR3 sequences, around 19% of them seen just once. Sequenced material: blood, either unsorted or a sorted T cell fraction (not recorded which). Source of these receptors: a male donor with ankylosing spondylitis. The CDR3 runs from the conserved cysteine through the conserved F or W. D genes are given only for firm matches. Expanded clones are given a class, and other clones once, few, many or no size at all.

j_call v_call d_call clone_size cdr3_aa cdr3_nt
TRBJ2-7 TRBV6-5 - few CASSYSGTQSYEQYF TGTGCCAGCAGTTACTCTGGCACCCAGAGTTACGAGCAGTACTTC
TRBJ2-1 TRBV27 - few CASSSNRVNEQFF TGTGCCAGCAGTTCAAACAGGGTCAATGAGCAGTTCTTC
TRBJ2-3 TRBV5-1 - few CASSFGGRPTDTQYF TGCGCCAGCAGCTTCGGGGGCCGGCCCACAGATACGCAGTATTTT
TRBJ2-2 TRBV25-1 - few CASSEFYVENTGELFF TGTGCCAGCAGTGAATTTTACGTAGAAAACACCGGGGAGCTGTTTTTT
TRBJ1-5 TRBV5-5 TRBD1 - CASSHGDRGQTNQPQHF TGTGCCAGCAGCCATGGGGACAGGGGGCAGACGAATCAGCCCCAGCATTTT
TRBJ2-5 TRBV4-1 - - CASSQDRPNGETQYF TGCGCCAGCAGCCAAGATAGACCAAACGGGGAGACCCAGTACTTC
TRBJ1-2 TRBV29-1 - many CSVESVNYGYTF TGCAGCGTTGAAAGTGTTAACTATGGCTACACCTTC
TRBJ2-1 TRBV20-1 - - CTAAGGLVNEQFF TGCACCGCTGCCGGGGGGCTAGTCAATGAGCAGTTCTTC
TRBJ1-1 TRBV10-3 TRBD1 few CAIRMTGSGGTEAFF TGTGCCATCAGGATGACAGGGTCGGGGGGGACTGAAGCTTTCTTT
TRBJ1-2 TRBV12-3/TRBV12-4 - - CASSLVGGPKTGYTF TGTGCCAGCAGTTTAGTCGGGGGCCCAAAGACGGGCTACACCTTC
TRBJ2-1 TRBV29-1 TRBD1 few CSVDDRVHNEQFF TGCAGCGTTGACGACAGGGTGCACAATGAGCAGTTCTTC
TRBJ2-1 TRBV7-2 TRBD1 few CASSYDRGQYNEQFF TGTGCCAGCAGCTATGACAGGGGGCAGTACAATGAGCAGTTCTTC
TRBJ2-2 TRBV4-3 - few CASSPYLAGELFF TGCGCCAGCAGCCCCTATCTCGCCGGGGAGCTGTTTTTT
TRBJ2-1 TRBV5-1 - - CASSLVGALKEQFF TGCGCCAGCAGCTTGGTCGGGGCTCTGAAGGAGCAGTTCTTC
TRBJ1-6 TRBV7-8 - once CASSLATTGLSSYNSPLHF TGTGCCAGCAGCTTAGCCACTACAGGGCTTAGCTCCTATAATTCACCCCTCCACTTT
TRBJ1-4 TRBV5-5 - few CASSSGPREVPEKLFF TGTGCCAGCAGCTCCGGCCCTCGGGAGGTACCAGAAAAACTGTTTTTT
TRBJ2-5 TRBV29-1 - - CSVVWAADARETQYF TGCAGCGTTGTCTGGGCTGCAGACGCCAGGGAGACCCAGTACTTC
TRBJ2-3 TRBV6-1 TRBD2 - CASRSGLAGVGTDTQYF TGTGCCAGCAGATCGGGACTAGCGGGAGTGGGCACAGATACGCAGTATTTT
TRBJ2-7 TRBV7-9 TRBD1 few CASSYLTGTETYEQYF TGTGCCAGCAGCTACTTAACCGGGACAGAAACCTACGAGCAGTACTTC
TRBJ2-2 TRBV5-1 - - CASSLEPANTGELFF TGCGCCAGCAGCTTGGAACCCGCGAACACCGGGGAGCTGTTTTTT
TRBJ2-1 TRBV7-2 - few CASSPRVKGDEQFF TGTGCCAGCAGCCCCAGAGTGAAGGGTGATGAGCAGTTCTTC
TRBJ1-5 TRBV7-2 - - CASSLSSATRNQPQHF TGTGCCAGCAGCTTAAGCAGCGCAACTCGCAATCAGCCCCAGCATTTT
TRBJ2-1 TRBV20-1 TRBD1 - CSARRTGTEQFF TGCAGTGCACGAAGGACAGGCACAGAGCAGTTCTTC
TRBJ2-2 TRBV5-5 TRBD1 - CASSLWQGAGELFF TGTGCCAGCAGCTTGTGGCAGGGGGCCGGGGAGCTGTTTTTT
TRBJ2-1 TRBV6-1 - few CASRPTWGHNEQFF TGTGCCAGCAGACCCACTTGGGGGCACAATGAGCAGTTCTTC
TRBJ1-2 TRBV5-1 TRBD1 - CASSMAEQGYGYTF TGCGCCAGCAGCATGGCGGAACAGGGGTATGGCTACACCTTC
TRBJ1-2 TRBV12-3/TRBV12-4 - - CASSLMGASYGYTF TGTGCCAGCAGTTTGATGGGCGCAAGCTATGGCTACACCTTC
TRBJ2-5 TRBV7-2 TRBD2 - CASRQPLAGGETQYF TGTGCCAGCAGACAACCTCTAGCGGGAGGGGAGACCCAGTACTTC
TRBJ2-1 TRBV29-1 TRBD1 - CSTLQGRNNEQFF TGCAGCACGTTACAGGGGCGAAACAATGAGCAGTTCTTC